This TCR beta chain derives from a study of T cell responses to AZD1222 COVID-19 vaccine. Germline V gene sequence: CDR1 KGHSH, CDR2 LQKENI. This CDR3 has 16 amino acids. Deletions cut 2 bases from V and 1 base from J, with 12 bases between. Clones were sequenced by immunoSEQ multiplex PCR, and TCRdb holds only the in-frame ones, with some missing. The table lists about 27,000 clones, 92% of them singletons, with about 8.1% in the top ten. The TCR sequence derives from an adult who received the AZD1222 COVID-19 vaccine. The chain links TRBV18 to TRBJ1-5; D not certain. The source was peripheral blood, collected 28 days after the second AZD1222 dose. The CDR3 sequence: CASSPFGPDSNQPQHF. CDR3 in DNA: TGTGCCAGCTCACCATTCGGTCCAGACAGCAATCAGCCCCAGCATTTT. The entire variable domain, with the rest obtained from reference TRBV18 and TRBJ1-5, is as follows: NAGVMQNPRHLVRRRGQEARLRCSPMKGHSHVYWYRQLPEEGLKFMVYLQKENIIDESGMPKERFSAEFPKEGPSILRIQQVVRGDSAAYFCASSPFGPDSNQPQHFGDGTRLSIL.